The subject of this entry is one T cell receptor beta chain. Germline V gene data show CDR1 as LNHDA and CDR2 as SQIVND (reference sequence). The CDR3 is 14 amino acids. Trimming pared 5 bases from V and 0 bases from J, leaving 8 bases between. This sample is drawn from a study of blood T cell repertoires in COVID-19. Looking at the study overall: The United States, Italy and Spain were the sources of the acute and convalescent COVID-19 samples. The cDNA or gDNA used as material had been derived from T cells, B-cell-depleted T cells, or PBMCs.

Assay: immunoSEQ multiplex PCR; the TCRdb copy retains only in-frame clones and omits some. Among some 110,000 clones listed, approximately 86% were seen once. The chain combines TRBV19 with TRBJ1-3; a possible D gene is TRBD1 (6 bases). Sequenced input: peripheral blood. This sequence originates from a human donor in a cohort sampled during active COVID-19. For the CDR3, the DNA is TGTGCCAGTAGTTCAGGGGCCTCTGGAAACACCATATATTTT. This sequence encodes CASSSGASGNTIYF.